The 6 T cell receptor beta chains in this list originate from one sample, sequenced in a study of spatial heterogeneity in lung cancer. The sample's time point: sample taken at primary tumor resection. Whole RNA obtained from tumor, nontumor lung or frozen PBMC underwent sequencing without sorting. TCRdb fed the 5' RACE reads into MiXCR, producing one record per CDR3 protein. The profile covers 9,500 to 11,000 distinct CDR3 sequences, with around 6.5% appearing a single time and under 30% taken by the ten largest. The sequencing here drew on PBMCs, taken at surgery. These receptors came from a male donor with early-stage non-small cell lung cancer.

This clonotype was counted only a few times. This beta chain lies outside the target of a library built for alpha chains; its clone size means little. J is TRBJ2-2 and V is TRBV27, with D perhaps matching TRBD1 (5 bases). Per the germline V gene, CDR1 is MNHEY and CDR2 is SMNVEV (reference sequence). The CDR3 runs 12 residues. Trimming removed 6 bases from V and 5 bases from J, with 7 bases in between. CDR3 DNA sequence: TGTGCCAGCAGGGGGCGGACCGGGGAGCTGTTTTTT. It is translated as CASRGRTGELFF.

Concerning this clonotype: This beta chain is an off-target read within a library intended for alpha chains, so its frequency means little. The chain links TRBV19 to TRBJ2-1; 11 positions agree with TRBD2. V shed 4 bases, J shed 5 bases, and the junction held 4 bases outside the gene matches. The germline gives CDR1 LNHDA, CDR2 SQIVND (reference sequence). The CDR3 runs 15 residues. The CDR3 region has the DNA TGTGCCAGTAGTACACTAGCGGGGGTCCACAATGAGCAGTTCTTC. Its translation: CASSTLAGVHNEQFF.

At least ten counts were recorded for this clonotype. This beta chain appears as a stray read in a library generated for alpha chains; its size is not informative. The J gene is TRBJ2-7, the V gene TRBV20-1, with 8 bases matching TRBD2. CDR1 and CDR2 from the germline V gene are DFQATT and SNEGSKA (reference sequence). This CDR3 comprises 13 residues. Trimming at V came to 7 bases and at J to 0 bases, leaving 5 bases not matched to a gene. The CDR3 DNA follows: TGCAGTGTTTCGCGGGGGGCCTCCTACGAGCAGTACTTC. Its translation: CSVSRGASYEQYF.

This clonotype is labeled medium-sized (0.01 to 0.1%). A library prepared for alpha chains yielded this beta chain as an off-target read; its size is of little meaning. The chain couples TRBV4-1 to TRBJ2-5, with TRBD1 as a possible D gene (6 bases). There are 15 residues in the CDR3. The V end was cut by 1 base, the J end by 2 bases, with 11 bases between. From germline, CDR1 is MGHRA and CDR2 YSYEKL. This CDR3 is CASSQGGQSQETQYF. The CDR3 region has the DNA TGCGCCAGCAGCCAAGGAGGACAGAGTCAAGAGACCCAGTACTTC.

This clonotype was observed at least ten times. Since the library was made to target alpha chains, this beta chain is a stray read and its abundance is not meaningful. The DNA of the CDR3 is TGTGCCAGCGGATCGGGGACAGGGATCGTTATCGAGCAGTACTTC. It specifies CASGSGTGIVIEQYF. The chain employs TRBV28 and TRBJ2-7; 9 bases are shared with TRBD1. The V segment lost 8 bases and the J segment 6 bases; nucleotides outside the gene matches: 14. Germline lookup yields CDR1 MDHEN and CDR2 SYDVKM. The CDR3 is made up of 15 amino acids.

Notes on this clonotype: A library made for alpha chains picked up this beta chain off target, so its size means little. The chain recombines TRBV10-3 with TRBJ2-7; D is perhaps TRBD2 (6 bases). The germline gives CDR1 ENHRY, CDR2 SYGVKD. The CDR3 sequence is 12 residues long. Trimming shortened V by 4 bases and J by 7 bases, and 11 bases separated the two germline ends. CDR3 coding DNA: TGTGCCATCAGTGGGGCAGGAGGGGAGCAGTACTTC. The encoded protein is CAISGAGGEQYF.